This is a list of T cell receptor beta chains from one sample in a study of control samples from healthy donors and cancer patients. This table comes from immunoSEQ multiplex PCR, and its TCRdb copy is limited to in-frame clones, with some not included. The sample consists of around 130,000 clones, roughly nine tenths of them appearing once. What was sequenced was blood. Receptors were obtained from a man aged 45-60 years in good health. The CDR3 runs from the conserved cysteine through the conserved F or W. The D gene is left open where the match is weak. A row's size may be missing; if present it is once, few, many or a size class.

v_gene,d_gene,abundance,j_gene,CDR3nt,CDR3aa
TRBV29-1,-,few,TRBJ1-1,TGCAGCGTTGATCCGGGGGGCCGCTTTCCTTTCTTT,CSVDPGGRFPFF
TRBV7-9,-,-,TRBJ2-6,TGTGCCAGCAGCTCCTACAGGGTAGTAAGGTCTGGGGCCAACGTCCTGACTTTC,CASSSYRVVRSGANVLTF
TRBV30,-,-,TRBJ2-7,TGTGCCTGGAGGAAGAGGACTCTTACGTGGGAGCAGTACTTC,CAWRKRTLTWEQYF
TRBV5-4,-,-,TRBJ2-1,TGTGCCAGCCGGGACCGCTACAATGAGCAGTTCTTC,CASRDRYNEQFF
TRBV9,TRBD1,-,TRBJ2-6,TGTGCCAGCAGCGTAGGGCCCGCATCCGGGACAGGGGGGGAGAGCTCTGGGGCCAACGTCCTGACTTTC,CASSVGPASGTGGESSGANVLTF
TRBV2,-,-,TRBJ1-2,TGTGCCAGCAGTGATGGACAGAACTATGGCTACACCTTC,CASSDGQNYGYTF
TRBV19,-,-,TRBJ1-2,TGTGCCAGTGCAACTCCGGACAATAACTATGGCTACACCTTC,CASATPDNNYGYTF
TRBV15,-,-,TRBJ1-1,TGTGCCACCAGCCTTAACCCAGGGGTTGGGGGCACTGAAGCTTTCTTT,CATSLNPGVGGTEAFF
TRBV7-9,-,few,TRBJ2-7,TGTGCCAGCACCGGGACACCGGGAGAGCAGTACTTC,CASTGTPGEQYF
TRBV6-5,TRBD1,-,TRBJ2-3,TGTGCCAGCAGCTCCCCGGGACAGGGTTTGGATACGCAGTATTTT,CASSSPGQGLDTQYF
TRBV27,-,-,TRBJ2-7,TGTGCCAGCAGTTTAAGGGGGACGGACAGCTCCTACGAGCAGTACTTC,CASSLRGTDSSYEQYF
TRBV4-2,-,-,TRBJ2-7,TGTGCCAGCAGCCAGGGGGTCGAGCAGTACTTC,CASSQGVEQYF
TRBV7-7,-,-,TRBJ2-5,TGTGCCAGCAGCTTAGCGGCCGGGTGGGAGACCCAGTACTTC,CASSLAAGWETQYF
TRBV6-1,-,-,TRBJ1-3,TGTGCCAGCAGTGAAGTCTGGGGTTCGGGAAACACCATATATTTT,CASSEVWGSGNTIYF
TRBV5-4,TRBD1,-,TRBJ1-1,TGTGCCAGCAGCTTGGCGCTCCAGGGGGTCAACACTGAAGCTTTCTTT,CASSLALQGVNTEAFF
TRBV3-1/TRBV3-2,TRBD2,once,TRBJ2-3,TGTGCCAGCAGCCCTACTAGCGGGGGCACAGATACGCAGTATTTT,CASSPTSGGTDTQYF
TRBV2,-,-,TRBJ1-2,TGTGCCAGCAGCCCTACCTCCAGGGGTATCTTC,CASSPTSRGIF
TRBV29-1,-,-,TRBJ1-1,TGCAGCGTCGGATACACTGAAGCTTTCTTT,CSVGYTEAFF
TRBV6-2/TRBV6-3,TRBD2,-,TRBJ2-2,TGTGCCAGCAGTTTAGTAGCGGGGGAGAACACCGGGGAGCTGTTTTTT,CASSLVAGENTGELFF
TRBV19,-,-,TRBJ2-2,TGTGCCAGTAGTCCGCGGGGGCTTGGCACCGGGGAGCTGTTTTTT,CASSPRGLGTGELFF
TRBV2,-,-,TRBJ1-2,TGTGCCAGTAGTGAACCCAGTTATGGCTACACCTTC,CASSEPSYGYTF
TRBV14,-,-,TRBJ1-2,TGTGCCAGCAGCCAAGAGGCGATCTATGGCTACACCTTC,CASSQEAIYGYTF